This is a list of T cell receptor beta chains from one sample in a study of cytomegalovirus exposure and HLA in healthy donors. Here immunoSEQ multiplex PCR was the method, and the copy in TCRdb shows in-frame clones only, minus some. Among tens of thousands of clones listed, roughly four fifths were seen once. Sequences were obtained from PBMCs. These receptors all come from a man between 50 and 59 years old in good health and CMV-seronegative. CDR3s include the opening cysteine and the closing phenylalanine or tryptophan. The D gene is left open where the match is weak. Only some rows state a clone size, as once, few, many or a class for expanded clones.

V	D	J	size	DNA	CDR3
TRBV19	NA	TRBJ1-2	NA	TGTGCCAGTAGTATAGTGGGCAGCACTAACTATGGCTACACCTTC	CASSIVGSTNYGYTF
TRBV5-1	NA	TRBJ2-3	NA	TGCGCCAGCAGCCCCCCCGGGACATCGGGCACAGATACGCAGTATTTT	CASSPPGTSGTDTQYF
TRBV6-5	NA	TRBJ2-1	NA	TGTGCCAGCAGCCGGGGGGCGGTCCCTGAGCAGTTCTTC	CASSRGAVPEQFF
TRBV19	TRBD1	TRBJ2-3	NA	TGTGCCAGTAGTGCGGGACAGGGGGCTTTTATTGAAGATACGCAGTATTTT	CASSAGQGAFIEDTQYF
TRBV7-9	NA	TRBJ2-5	NA	TGTGCCAGCAGCCTAGGACAGACCCAAGAGACCCAGTACTTC	CASSLGQTQETQYF
TRBV2	NA	TRBJ2-7	NA	TGTGCCAGCGGTACTTGGGCGCAGTACTTC	CASGTWAQYF
TRBV6-1	TRBD1	TRBJ1-1	medium-sized	TGTGCCAGCAGTGAAGCAGTCAGGGGGCGGTTTGTTAGTCAAACTGAAGCTTTCTTT	CASSEAVRGRFVSQTEAFF
TRBV11-2	NA	TRBJ1-2	NA	TGTGCCAGCAGCACTTACCGACAGTCTAACTATGGCTACACCTTC	CASSTYRQSNYGYTF
TRBV25-1	TRBD1	TRBJ2-3	NA	TGTGCCAGCAGTGAGGTGGGACAGCGACCAGATACGCAGTATTTT	CASSEVGQRPDTQYF
TRBV6-1	NA	TRBJ1-5	NA	TGTGCCAGCAGTGGATCGATCGGGAATCAGCCCCAGCATTTT	CASSGSIGNQPQHF
TRBV29-1	NA	TRBJ1-5	NA	TGCAGCGTTGTCGACTCCGGCAATCAGCCCCAGCATTTT	CSVVDSGNQPQHF
TRBV7-3	NA	TRBJ1-1	NA	TGTGCCAGCAGCAAAACCCGGGACTCCGAAGCTTTCTTT	CASSKTRDSEAFF